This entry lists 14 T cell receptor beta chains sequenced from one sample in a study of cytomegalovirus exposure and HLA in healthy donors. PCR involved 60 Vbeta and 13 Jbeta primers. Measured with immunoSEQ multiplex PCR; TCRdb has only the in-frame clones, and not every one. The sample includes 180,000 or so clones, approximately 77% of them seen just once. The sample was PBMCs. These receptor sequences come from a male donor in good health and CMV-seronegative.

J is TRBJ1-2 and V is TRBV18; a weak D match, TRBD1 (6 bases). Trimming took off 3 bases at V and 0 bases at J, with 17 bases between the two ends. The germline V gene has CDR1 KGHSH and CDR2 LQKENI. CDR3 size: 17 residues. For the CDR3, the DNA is TGTGCCAGCTCACCCTCCATTCCGACAGGTTCTAACTATGGCTACACCTTC. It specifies CASSPSIPTGSNYGYTF.

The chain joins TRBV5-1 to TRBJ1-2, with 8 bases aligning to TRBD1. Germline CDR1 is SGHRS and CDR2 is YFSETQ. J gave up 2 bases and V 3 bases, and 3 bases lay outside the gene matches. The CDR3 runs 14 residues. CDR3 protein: CASSSRQGNYGYTF. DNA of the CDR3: TGCGCCAGCAGCTCAAGACAGGGGAACTATGGCTACACCTTC.

The CDR3 here is CASRGGDTEAFF. Written as DNA, the CDR3 is TGTGCCAGCAGGGGAGGGGACACTGAAGCTTTCTTT. The chain couples TRBV7-9 to TRBJ1-1; D is possibly TRBD1 (5 bases). V lost 6 bases to trimming and J lost 3 bases, with 8 bases between them. Germline V gives CDR1 SEHNR, CDR2 FQNEAQ (reference sequence). The CDR3 has 12 amino acids.

The DNA of the CDR3 is TGTGCCAGCTCAACAGGGATGACTGAAGCTTTCTTT. This sequence encodes CASSTGMTEAFF. This chain joins TRBV27 and TRBJ1-1; D perhaps matches TRBD1 (6 bases). This CDR3 region has 12 residues. The germline CDR1 and CDR2 sequences are MNHEY and SMNVEV (reference sequence). Trimming shortened V by 8 bases and J by 5 bases, and 12 bases separated the two germline ends.

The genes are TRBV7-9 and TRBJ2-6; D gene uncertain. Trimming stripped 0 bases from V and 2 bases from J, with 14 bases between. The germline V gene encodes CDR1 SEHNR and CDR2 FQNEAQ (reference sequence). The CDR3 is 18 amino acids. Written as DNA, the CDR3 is TGTGCCAGCAGCTTAGCGCGTACCAGGTTGACTGGGGCCAACGTCCTGACTTTC. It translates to CASSLARTRLTGANVLTF.

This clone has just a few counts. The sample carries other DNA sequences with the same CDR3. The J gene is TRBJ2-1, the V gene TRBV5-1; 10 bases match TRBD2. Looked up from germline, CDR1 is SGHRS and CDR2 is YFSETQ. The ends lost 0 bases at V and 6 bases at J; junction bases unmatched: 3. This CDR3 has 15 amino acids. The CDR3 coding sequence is TGCGCCAGCAGCTTGGGGCTAGCGGGAGTCAATGAGCAGTTCTTC. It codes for CASSLGLAGVNEQFF.

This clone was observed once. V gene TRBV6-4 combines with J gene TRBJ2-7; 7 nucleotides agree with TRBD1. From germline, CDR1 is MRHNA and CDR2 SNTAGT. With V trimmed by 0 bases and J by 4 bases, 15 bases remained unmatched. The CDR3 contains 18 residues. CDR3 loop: CASSDSFEDRVKVYEQYF. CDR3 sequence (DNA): TGTGCCAGCAGTGACTCGTTTGAAGACAGGGTGAAGGTGTACGAGCAGTACTTC.

Here the CDR3 DNA reads TGCGCCAGCAGGCGAACCGGGACAGGGGGTAATGAGCAGTTCTTC. Translating gives CASRRTGTGGNEQFF. The V and J genes are TRBV5-1 and TRBJ2-1, with 11 nucleotides matching TRBD1. J was trimmed by 7 bases and V by 5 bases; bases with no gene match: 8. CDR3 size: 15 residues. Germline V gives CDR1 SGHRS, CDR2 YFSETQ.

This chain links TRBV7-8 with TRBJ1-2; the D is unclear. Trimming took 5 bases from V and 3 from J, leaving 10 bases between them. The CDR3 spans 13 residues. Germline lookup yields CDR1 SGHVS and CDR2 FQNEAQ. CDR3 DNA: TGTGCCAGCAGCCCGAAACAGTACTATGGCTACACCTTC. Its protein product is CASSPKQYYGYTF.

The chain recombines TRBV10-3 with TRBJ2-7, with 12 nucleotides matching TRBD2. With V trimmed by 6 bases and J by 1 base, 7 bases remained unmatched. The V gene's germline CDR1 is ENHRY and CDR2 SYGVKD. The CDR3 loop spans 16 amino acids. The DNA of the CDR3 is TGTGCCATCAGGCGACTAGCGGGAGAGGGGTCCTACGAGCAGTACTTC. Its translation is CAIRRLAGEGSYEQYF.

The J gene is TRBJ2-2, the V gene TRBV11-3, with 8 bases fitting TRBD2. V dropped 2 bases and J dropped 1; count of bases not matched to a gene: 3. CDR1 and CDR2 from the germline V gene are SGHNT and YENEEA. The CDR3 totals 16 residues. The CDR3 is CASSLTGGLNTGELFF. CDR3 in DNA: TGTGCCAGCAGCTTAACGGGGGGGTTGAACACCGGGGAGCTGTTTTTT.

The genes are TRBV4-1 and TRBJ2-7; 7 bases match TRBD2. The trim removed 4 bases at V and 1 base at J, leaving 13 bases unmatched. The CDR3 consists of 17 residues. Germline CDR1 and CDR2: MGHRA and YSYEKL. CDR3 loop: CASSRPTAGTKSYEQYF. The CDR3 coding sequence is TGCGCCAGCAGCCGACCGACCGCGGGGACTAAATCCTACGAGCAGTACTTC.

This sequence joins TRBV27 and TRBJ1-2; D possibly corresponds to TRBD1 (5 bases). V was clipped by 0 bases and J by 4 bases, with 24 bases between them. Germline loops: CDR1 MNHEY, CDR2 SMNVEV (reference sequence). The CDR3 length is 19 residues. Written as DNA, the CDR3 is TGTGCCAGCAGTTTATCGGGGCCCCAAGTCTTAGTTTCGGGCTATGGCTACACCTTC. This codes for CASSLSGPQVLVSGYGYTF.

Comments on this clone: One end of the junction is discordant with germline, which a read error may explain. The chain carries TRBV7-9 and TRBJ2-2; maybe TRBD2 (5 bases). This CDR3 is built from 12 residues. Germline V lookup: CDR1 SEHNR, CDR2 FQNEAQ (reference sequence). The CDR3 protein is CSSSGSWAGVFF. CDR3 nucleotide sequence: TGTTCCAGCAGCGGTTCTTGGGCCGGGGTGTTTTTT.